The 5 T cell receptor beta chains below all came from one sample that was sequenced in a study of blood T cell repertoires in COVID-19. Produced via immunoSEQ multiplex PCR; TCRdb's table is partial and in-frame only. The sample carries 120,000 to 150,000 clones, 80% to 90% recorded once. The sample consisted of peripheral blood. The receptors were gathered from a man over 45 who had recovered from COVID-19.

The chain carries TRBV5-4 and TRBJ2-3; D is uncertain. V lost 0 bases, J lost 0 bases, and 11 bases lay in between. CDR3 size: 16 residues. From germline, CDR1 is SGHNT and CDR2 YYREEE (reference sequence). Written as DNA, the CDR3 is TGTGCCAGCAGCTTGGGACACCGAACGAGCACAGATACGCAGTATTTT. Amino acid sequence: CASSLGHRTSTDTQYF.

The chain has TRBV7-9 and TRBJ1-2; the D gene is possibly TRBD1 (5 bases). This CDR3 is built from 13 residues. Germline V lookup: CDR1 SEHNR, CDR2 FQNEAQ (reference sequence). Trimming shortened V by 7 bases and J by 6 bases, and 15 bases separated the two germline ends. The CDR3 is CASKLGQGNGYTF. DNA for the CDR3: TGTGCCAGCAAACTTGGGCAGGGTAATGGCTACACCTTC.

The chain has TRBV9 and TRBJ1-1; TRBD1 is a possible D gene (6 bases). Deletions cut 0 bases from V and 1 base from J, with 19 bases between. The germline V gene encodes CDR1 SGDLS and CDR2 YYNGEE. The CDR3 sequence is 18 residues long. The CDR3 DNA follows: TGTGCCAGCAGCGTAGTCCCTGGACAGACGATCGGGAACACTGAAGCTTTCTTT. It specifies CASSVVPGQTIGNTEAFF.

The CDR3 DNA reads as TGCGCCAGCAGCTTGACAGGGGGCCCCAGTGCCTATGGCTACACCTTC. Residues: CASSLTGGPSAYGYTF. This chain connects TRBV5-1 to TRBJ1-2; 9 bases line up with TRBD1. With V trimmed by 1 base and J by 4 bases, 8 bases remained unmatched. Germline-derived CDR1 and CDR2 are SGHRS and YFSETQ. This CDR3 has 16 amino acids.

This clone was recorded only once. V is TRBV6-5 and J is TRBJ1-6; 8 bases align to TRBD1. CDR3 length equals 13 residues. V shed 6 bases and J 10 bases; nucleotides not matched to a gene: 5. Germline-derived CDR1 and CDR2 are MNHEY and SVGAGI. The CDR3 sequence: CASRDRVGSPLHF. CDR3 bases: TGTGCCAGCAGGGACAGGGTTGGGTCACCCCTCCACTTT.